The sequence of this T cell receptor beta chain was determined in a study of metastatic and nonmetastatic thyroid tumors. TCRdb re-clonotyped the PCR reads through MiXCR. Altogether about 24,000 clones are present, around 15% being singletons, with the ten largest covering around an eighth. Germline V gives CDR1 SGHTA, CDR2 FQGNSA. CDR3 length equals 17 residues. With 5 bases clipped from V and 2 bases from J, the junction kept 11 bases outside the gene matches. No patient received treatment before thyroid surgery. The sample holds many counts of this clone. Sequences were obtained from blood. This chain connects TRBV7-2 to TRBJ2-1, with TRBD2 matching 8 bases. The TCR comes from a female donor with papillary thyroid cancer or a benign thyroid nodule (not recorded which). Some clones in this sample may be carry-over from other donors' samples. Written as DNA, the CDR3 is TGTGCCAGCAGCACGGTGGCCGGGACTAGTCCCTACAATGAGCAGTTCTTC. This translates into CASSTVAGTSPYNEQFF.